This TCR beta chain was captured by sequencing in a study of T cell responses to AZD1222 COVID-19 vaccine. To note about this clone: Its target is not known.

The CDR3 length is 17 residues. Per the germline V gene, CDR1 is LNHDA and CDR2 is SQIVND (reference sequence). Trimming pared 5 bases from V and 0 bases from J, leaving 17 bases between. The repertoire was sequenced with immunoSEQ multiplex PCR; TCRdb's copy has only in-frame clones and lacks some. Among 95,000 to 110,000 clones, 90% to 95% were seen once, and the ten largest hold 35% to 50%. Broader study findings: Recipients of two AZD1222 doses showed rising Spike-specific TCR breadth and depth. Seropositive status at baseline applied to only six AZD1222 recipients. Targeting of unmutated variant regions was reportedly seen in nearly half of spike-specific TCRs.

The TCR originated in an adult in good health. The V and J genes are TRBV19 and TRBJ2-1; D unclear. This material consisted of peripheral blood, taken on day 0 of AZD1222 vaccination. CDR3 region: CASSPDSNPSSYNEQFF. In DNA form, the CDR3 reads TGTGCCAGTAGTCCAGACTCCAACCCTAGCTCCTACAATGAGCAGTTCTTC.